At least ten counts were recorded for the clone carrying this T cell receptor (beta chain). The germline CDR1 and CDR2 sequences are SGHRS and YFSETQ. The length of the CDR3 is 14 residues. The junction had 5 bases not matched to a gene; V was cut back by 7 bases and J by 5 bases. TCRdb re-called the RT-PCR reads with MiXCR, one entry per CDR3 protein. The table has more than 550,000 distinct CDR3 sequences, approximately 15% seen once. This sequence joins TRBV5-1 and TRBJ2-3; 12 bases are shared with TRBD2. The sequence came from a female donor in good health, serving as a healthy control. Specimen: memory CD4+ T cells from blood. CDR3 sequence: CASRGGLAGDTQYF. CDR3 in DNA: TGCGCCAGCCGCGGGGGACTAGCGGGAGATACGCAGTATTTT.